Below, 22 T cell receptor beta chains from the same sample are listed, as sequenced in a study of OX40 agonist ivuxolimab in advanced cancers. Here immunoSEQ multiplex PCR was the method, and the copy in TCRdb shows in-frame clones only, minus some. This table holds more than 80,000 clones, around nine tenths found once. This specimen was CD4+ or CD8+ T cells sorted from blood, taken in a trial of the OX40 agonist ivuxolimab. The receptors stem from an adult with an advanced solid tumor such as melanoma, head and neck, liver or kidney cancer.

The rearrangement links TRBV10-1 to TRBJ2-7; D gene ambiguous. The CDR3 extends over 14 amino acids. Looked up from germline, CDR1 is WNHNN and CDR2 is SYGVQD (reference sequence). V lost 5 bases and J lost 1, with 12 bases in between. DNA for the CDR3: TGCGCCAGCAGTCGGAGTCCTACTTCCTACGAGCAGTACTTC. This gives the protein CASSRSPTSYEQYF.

The chain uses TRBV27 and TRBJ1-1, with D unclear. This CDR3 region has 11 residues. Germline V gives CDR1 MNHEY, CDR2 SMNVEV (reference sequence). Trimming took 3 bases from V and 11 from J, leaving 10 bases between them. CDR3 in amino acids: CASSFGFEAFF. CDR3 DNA: TGTGCCAGCAGTTTTGGGTTTGAGGCTTTCTTT.

The chain combines TRBV6-5 with TRBJ2-1, with D possibly being TRBD1 or TRBD2 (5 bases each). The CDR3 length is 16 residues. Trimming took off 3 bases at V and 4 bases at J, with 16 bases between the two ends. The V gene's germline CDR1 is MNHEY and CDR2 SVGAGI. The DNA of the CDR3 is TGTGCCAGCAGTTATGGGGGTGGACACACGTACAATGAGCAGTTCTTC. Translation: CASSYGGGHTYNEQFF.

The genes are TRBV10-3 and TRBJ1-1; the match to TRBD1 covers 8 bases. The CDR3 totals 14 residues. The germline gives CDR1 ENHRY, CDR2 SYGVKD. Trimming removed 5 bases from V and 5 bases from J; junction bases left unmatched: 7. CDR3 region: CAISLGQGSTEAFF. The CDR3, as DNA: TGTGCCATCAGTCTCGGACAGGGCAGTACTGAAGCTTTCTTT.

This clone was seen a handful of times. The rearrangement joins TRBV18 to TRBJ2-3; unclear D gene. Per germline, CDR1 KGHSH and CDR2 LQKENI. The CDR3 covers 11 residues. Trimming took off 8 bases at V and 1 base at J, with 4 bases between the two ends. The CDR3 nucleotides read TGTGCCAGCGGGGGCACAGATACGCAGTATTTT. As protein: CASGGTDTQYF.

The DNA for the CDR3 is TGTGCCAGCCGTTCCGGGGTTGAGCCCCAGCATTTT. Residues: CASRSGVEPQHF. The rearrangement links TRBV6-5 to TRBJ1-5; D is uncertain. The CDR3 loop spans 12 amino acids. Trimming took off 8 bases at V and 8 bases at J, with 13 bases between the two ends. Germline assignment: CDR1 MNHEY and CDR2 SVGAGI.

The chain employs TRBV7-2 and TRBJ2-7, with no clear D. Germline V CDR1 and CDR2: SGHTA, FQGNSA. Trimming left V 1 base short and J 4 bases short, with 8 bases between. This CDR3 region has 13 residues. This CDR3 reads CASSLVDWYEQYF. CDR3 sequence (DNA): TGTGCCAGCAGCTTAGTTGACTGGTACGAGCAGTACTTC.

This chain joins TRBV19 and TRBJ2-7; 7 positions match TRBD1. The CDR3 has 16 residues. The V segment lost 3 bases and the J segment 1 base; nucleotides outside the gene matches: 9. CDR1 LNHDA and CDR2 SQIVND come from the germline V gene (reference sequence). The CDR3 loop is CASSMREAGGSYEQYF. CDR3 sequence (DNA): TGTGCCAGTAGTATGAGAGAAGCAGGGGGTTCCTACGAGCAGTACTTC.

The rearrangement joins TRBV9 to TRBJ2-1, with 13 bases aligning to TRBD2. V lost 0 bases and J lost 4; bases outside the gene matches: 4. Germline CDR1 reads SGDLS; CDR2 reads YYNGEE. This CDR3 spans 17 amino acids. The DNA for the CDR3 is TGTGCCAGCAGCGTAGGGGTGGGACTAGCGGGGTACAATGAGCAGTTCTTC. Amino acid sequence: CASSVGVGLAGYNEQFF.

This clone showed up just a few times. Other nucleotide sequences in the sample specify the same CDR3. V is TRBV30 and J is TRBJ2-6, with TRBD1 matching 11 bases. Germline CDR1 is GTSNPN and CDR2 is SVGIG (reference sequence). V shed 0 bases and J 2 bases; nucleotides not matched to a gene: 9. The CDR3 runs to 19 residues. The CDR3 DNA reads TGTGCCTGGAGTGTATCCGGACAGGGGGCAGGTCCTGGGGCCAACGTCCTGACTTTC. The encoded protein is CAWSVSGQGAGPGANVLTF.

The chain is built from TRBV7-6 and TRBJ2-4; D is perhaps TRBD1 or TRBD2 (5 bases each). V lost 5 bases and J 1 base, leaving 9 bases between the germline ends. Per germline, CDR1 SGHVS and CDR2 FNYEAQ. The CDR3 extends over 14 amino acids. For the CDR3, the DNA is TGTGCCAGCAGCCCCGGGACCGCCAAAAACATTCAGTACTTC. Translation gives CASSPGTAKNIQYF.

The gene calls are TRBV5-8 and TRBJ1-4, with D possibly matching TRBD1 (5 bases). Trimming took off 7 bases at V and 7 bases at J, with 23 bases between the two ends. Germline assignment: CDR1 SGHTS and CDR2 YDEGEE. This CDR3 is 16 amino acids long. The CDR3 region is CASGHHTGTQGEKLFF. The CDR3 DNA is TGTGCCAGCGGTCATCACACCGGGACCCAGGGTGAAAAACTGTTTTTT.

The V and J genes are TRBV13 and TRBJ1-2, with no clear D. Germline V gene lookup returns CDR1 PRHDT and CDR2 FYEKMQ (reference sequence). Trimming removed 1 base from V and 1 base from J, with 10 bases in between. The CDR3 is 15 amino acids. CDR3 in amino acids: CASSLAPDHNYGYTF. The DNA for the CDR3 is TGTGCCAGCAGCTTAGCTCCAGACCATAACTATGGCTACACCTTC.

The rearrangement uses TRBV19 and TRBJ1-4; 7 bases are a match to TRBD1. Germline V gene data show CDR1 as LNHDA and CDR2 as SQIVND (reference sequence). Trimming cost V 5 bases and J 0 bases; bases outside gene matches: 6. The CDR3 is 16 amino acids. CDR3 in amino acids: CASSARQGPTNEKLFF. Here the CDR3 DNA reads TGTGCCAGTAGTGCTCGACAGGGCCCAACTAATGAAAAACTGTTTTTT.

The chain couples TRBV19 to TRBJ1-1; 7 bases map to TRBD1. This CDR3 has 13 residues. Germline values: CDR1 LNHDA, CDR2 SQIVND (reference sequence). The trim removed 4 bases at V and 1 base at J, leaving 0 bases unmatched. CDR3 sequence reads: CASSTGGNTEAFF. In DNA form, the CDR3 reads TGTGCCAGTAGTACAGGGGGGAACACTGAAGCTTTCTTT.

The V gene is TRBV5-5, the J gene TRBJ1-5, with TRBD1 as a possible D gene (5 bases). CDR3 length: 13 residues. Trimming stripped 0 bases from V and 5 bases from J, with 6 bases between. The germline V gene encodes CDR1 SGHKS and CDR2 YYEKEE (reference sequence). This CDR3 is CASSLGGDQPQHF. The CDR3 coding sequence is TGTGCCAGCAGCTTGGGGGGGGATCAGCCCCAGCATTTT.

The rearrangement joins TRBV23-1 to TRBJ1-1, with D perhaps matching TRBD1 (5 bases). TRBV23-1 is given ORF status, its function remaining uncertain. Trimming removed 4 bases at V and 0 bases at J, with 12 bases between. The CDR3 consists of 15 residues. The CDR3 bases are TGCGCCAGCAGTCTTCCGGGACCCTTGAACACTGAAGCTTTCTTT. Amino acid sequence: CASSLPGPLNTEAFF.

The chain links TRBV5-5 to TRBJ2-3; 10 bases are a match to TRBD2. Germline CDR1 is SGHKS and CDR2 is YYEKEE (reference sequence). This CDR3 region has 19 residues. The V segment lost 3 bases and the J segment 3 bases; nucleotides outside the gene matches: 16. Written as DNA, the CDR3 is TGTGCCAGCAGCTCCCTCCTCTCTAGCGGGGGCCAGAGGACAGATACGCAGTATTTT. It codes for CASSSLLSSGGQRTDTQYF.

The V gene is TRBV7-2, the J gene TRBJ2-7; D is undetermined. Germline assignment: CDR1 SGHTA and CDR2 FQGNSA. V shed 5 bases and J shed 1 base, with 12 bases lying between them. This CDR3 spans 14 amino acids. CDR3 amino acids: CASSTRTDSYEQYF. The CDR3 nucleotides read TGTGCCAGCAGCACACGGACGGATTCCTACGAGCAGTACTTC.

On this clone: This CDR3 is also generated by other DNA sequences in the sample. V is TRBV12-5 and J is TRBJ1-5; 8 nucleotides agree with TRBD1. This CDR3 region has 15 residues. The germline V gene has CDR1 LGHNT and CDR2 FRNRAP. After removal of 5 bases from V and 4 bases from J, the junction contained 7 bases not matched to a gene. The CDR3 here is CASGLGQVINQPQHF. In DNA form, the CDR3 reads TGTGCTAGTGGTCTGGGACAGGTTATTAATCAGCCCCAGCATTTT.

V usage is TRBV2 and J usage is TRBJ2-5; D is possibly TRBD1 (5 bases). The V gene's germline CDR1 is SNHLY and CDR2 FYNNEI. This CDR3 is built from 14 residues. The V and J ends lost 6 bases and 5 bases respectively, with 16 bases between them. CDR3 DNA: TGTGCCAGCAGCCGTGTAGGGGTGGGGGAGACCCAGTACTTC. Protein sequence: CASSRVGVGETQYF.

The genes are TRBV19 and TRBJ2-5; D unclear. This CDR3 comprises 13 residues. CDR1 LNHDA and CDR2 SQIVND come from the germline V gene (reference sequence). Between the trimmed V and J ends, which lost 3 bases and 5 bases, there was a span of 10 bases. The CDR3 reads CASSMRIRETQYF. The CDR3 bases are TGTGCCAGTAGTATGCGGATTCGGGAGACCCAGTACTTC.